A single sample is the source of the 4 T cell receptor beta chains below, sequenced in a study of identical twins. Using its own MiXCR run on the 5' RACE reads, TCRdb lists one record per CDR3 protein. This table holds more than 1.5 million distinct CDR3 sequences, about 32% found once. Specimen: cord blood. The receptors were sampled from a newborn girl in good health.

CDR3 loop: CSASHSGGAPYEQYF. CDR3 in DNA: TGCAGTGCTAGCCATAGCGGGGGGGCCCCCTACGAGCAGTACTTC. The chain joins TRBV20-1 to TRBJ2-7; 11 bases agree with TRBD2. The germline V gene encodes CDR1 DFQATT and CDR2 SNEGSKA (reference sequence). V shed 3 bases and J 2 bases; nucleotides not matched to a gene: 6. This CDR3 is built from 15 residues.

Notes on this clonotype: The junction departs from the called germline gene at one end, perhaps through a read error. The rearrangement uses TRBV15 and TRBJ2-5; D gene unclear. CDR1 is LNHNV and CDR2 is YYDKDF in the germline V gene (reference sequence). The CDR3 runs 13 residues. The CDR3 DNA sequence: TGTGTCACCAGCCGACGAATTCAAGAGACCCAGTACTTC. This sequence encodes CVTSRRIQETQYF.

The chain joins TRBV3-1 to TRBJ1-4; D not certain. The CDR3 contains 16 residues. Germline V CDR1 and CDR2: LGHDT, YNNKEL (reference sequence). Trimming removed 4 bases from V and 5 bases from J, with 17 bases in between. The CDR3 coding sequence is TGTGCCAGCAGCCGTTCGACTCGACCCCCGAATGAAAAACTGTTTTTT. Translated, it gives CASSRSTRPPNEKLFF.

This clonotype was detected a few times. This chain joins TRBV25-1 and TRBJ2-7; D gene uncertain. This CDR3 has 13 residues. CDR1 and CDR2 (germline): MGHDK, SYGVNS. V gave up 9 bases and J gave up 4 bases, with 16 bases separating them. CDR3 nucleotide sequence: TGTGCCAGTAGTCCCTCCGACTGGTACGAGCAGTACTTC. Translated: CASSPSDWYEQYF.